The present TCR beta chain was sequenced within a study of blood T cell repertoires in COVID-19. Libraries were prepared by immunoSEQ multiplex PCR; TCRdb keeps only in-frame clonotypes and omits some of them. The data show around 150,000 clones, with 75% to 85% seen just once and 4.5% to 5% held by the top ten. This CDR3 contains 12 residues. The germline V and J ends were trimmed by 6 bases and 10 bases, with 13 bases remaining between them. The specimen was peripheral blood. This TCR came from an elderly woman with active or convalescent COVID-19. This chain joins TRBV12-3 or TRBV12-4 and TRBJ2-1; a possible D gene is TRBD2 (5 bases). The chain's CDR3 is CASSLYSGEQFF. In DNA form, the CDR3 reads TGTGCCAGCAGCCTCTACTCGGGGGAGCAGTTCTTC.